This T cell receptor (beta chain) was observed in a study of blood T cell repertoires in COVID-19. Study-wide context: Acute and convalescent COVID-19 samples came from the United States, Italy and Spain. Nucleic acid was either cDNA or gDNA, and it came from T cells, B-cell-depleted T cells, or PBMCs.

Trimming stripped 7 bases from V and 0 bases from J, with 4 bases between. CDR1 and CDR2 from the germline V gene are LNHDA and SQIVND (reference sequence). CDR3 length: 12 residues. Original processing notes: Amplification of reference gene primers provided the estimated nucleated cell counts. Clones were read by immunoSEQ multiplex PCR, and TCRdb kept only the in-frame ones, dropping some. That table furnishes V, J and clone size, whereas the DNA furnished D and trimming. In the table there are about 40,000 clones, 60% to 80% of which are singletons. The sample holds a few counts of this clone. The receptor's source is a woman of 80 years or more with acute or convalescent COVID-19. What was sequenced was peripheral blood. The rearrangement uses TRBV19 and TRBJ2-1; D is unresolved. CDR3 protein: CASISSYNEQFF. In DNA form, the CDR3 reads TGTGCCAGTATCAGCTCCTACAATGAGCAGTTCTTC.